Reported below is one TCR beta chain. TCRB transcripts that were expressed got sequenced, as all of the isolated RNA had been reverse transcribed. Using immunoSEQ multiplex PCR, the repertoire was profiled, and TCRdb retains in-frame clones only, with some absent. The sample includes 250,000 or so clones, more than 65% of them seen just once. CD45RO/CCR7/CD25/CD127/CD95/CD27 sorting isolated CD4+ naive, central memory, regulatory and stem cell-like memory cells. These data belong to a study of beta chain features in type 1 diabetes. Germline assignment: CDR1 GTSNPN and CDR2 SVGIG (reference sequence). The CDR3 loop spans 14 amino acids. V was cut by 4 bases and J by 2 bases, with 15 bases left in between.

This TCR derives from a man aged 30 to 39 in good health. Sequences were obtained from naive CD4+ T cells from blood. The rearrangement uses TRBV30 and TRBJ2-7; D may be TRBD1 (5 bases). The CDR3 loop is CAWTSGSTAYEQYF. CDR3 DNA: TGTGCCTGGACCTCCGGCTCGACAGCCTACGAGCAGTACTTC.